The 20 T cell receptor beta chains given below trace back to one sample, sequenced in a study of shared clonotypes between healthy human individuals. TCRdb's copy holds only in-frame clones and misses some; the assay was immunoSEQ multiplex PCR. The data show roughly 2.4 million clones, approximately 94% seen once. The sample consisted of naive CD4+ T cells sorted from blood. Subset meaning: CD45RA+ positively selected. The source is a man between 18 and 35 years old in good health.

The chain recombines TRBV6-1 with TRBJ1-5, with TRBD1 as a possible D gene (6 bases). V lost 2 bases and J 4 bases, leaving 9 bases between the germline ends. The CDR3 spans 14 residues. Germline V gene data show CDR1 as MNHNS and CDR2 as SASEGT. The CDR3 DNA reads TGTGCCAGCAGTGAACGGGGGGCGAATCAGCCCCAGCATTTT. The encoded protein is CASSERGANQPQHF.

V usage is TRBV9 and J usage is TRBJ2-3; maybe TRBD1 (6 bases). V was pared by 0 bases and J by 3 bases, with 17 bases between. CDR1 and CDR2 (germline): SGDLS, YYNGEE. The CDR3 is 17 residues long. The CDR3 loop is CASSVVPQGMGTDTQYF. The CDR3 nucleotides are TGTGCCAGCAGCGTAGTGCCCCAGGGGATGGGTACAGATACGCAGTATTTT.

The rearrangement links TRBV5-6 to TRBJ2-1, with TRBD2 matching over 11 bases. The CDR3 loop spans 16 amino acids. Trimming took 1 base from V and 10 from J; bases not matched to a gene: 10. CDR1 is SGHDT, CDR2 YYEEEE, per germline. As DNA, the CDR3 is TGTGCCAGCAGCTTGAGCGGACTAGCGGGTGTAAGAGAGCAGTTCTTC. Encoded protein: CASSLSGLAGVREQFF.

J is TRBJ1-6 and V is TRBV6-5; 9 nucleotides line up with TRBD1. The CDR3 sequence is 14 residues long. Germline CDR1 and CDR2: MNHEY and SVGAGI. Trimming removed 5 bases from V and 9 bases from J; junction bases left unmatched: 5. The CDR3 bases are TGTGCCAGCAGTGGCCGGACAGGGGTTTCACCCCTCCACTTT. Encoded protein: CASSGRTGVSPLHF.

The J gene is TRBJ2-4, the V gene TRBV2, with D perhaps being TRBD1 or TRBD2 (5 bases each). Germline V lookup: CDR1 SNHLY, CDR2 FYNNEI. This CDR3 comprises 12 residues. V gave up 4 bases and J gave up 5 bases, with 6 bases separating them. The CDR3 bases are TGTGCCAGCAGTGGGGACCAAAACATTCAGTACTTC. Encoded protein: CASSGDQNIQYF. The full variable domain, its missing parts supplied by reference TRBV2 and TRBJ2-4, is EPEVTQTPSHQVTQMGQEVILRCVPISNHLYFYWYRQILGQKVEFLVSFYNNEISEKSEIFDDQFSVERPDGSNFTLKIRSTKLEDSAMYFCASSGDQNIQYFGAGTRLSVL.

The table lists this clone with a count of one. V gene TRBV11-2 combines with J gene TRBJ1-1; 9 nucleotides line up with TRBD1. After removal of 1 base from V and 7 bases from J, the junction contained 10 bases not matched to a gene. Germline V gene data show CDR1 as SGHAT and CDR2 as FQNNGV. There are 16 residues in the CDR3. As DNA, the CDR3 is TGTGCCAGCAGCTTAGGCCCGGACAGGGGAGCTTTTGAAGCTTTCTTT. Protein: CASSLGPDRGAFEAFF.

This chain connects TRBV27 to TRBJ2-5; TRBD2 is a possible D gene (6 bases). Trimming took 5 bases from V and 3 from J, leaving 16 bases between them. Germline loops: CDR1 MNHEY, CDR2 SMNVEV (reference sequence). This CDR3 is built from 15 residues. The DNA for the CDR3 is TGTGCCAGCAGTGGGCTAGCGCTAGGGGAAGAGACCCAGTACTTC. This encodes CASSGLALGEETQYF.

The chain employs TRBV5-3 and TRBJ2-3; unclear D gene. TRBV5-3 is filed as an ORF, its function uncertain. The CDR3 length is 17 residues. Trimming shortened V by 0 bases and J by 6 bases, and 20 bases separated the two germline ends. The CDR3 nucleotides are TGTGCCAGAAGCTTGGACCTACAGCGAACAGCACACGATACGCAGTATTTT. Its translation: CARSLDLQRTAHDTQYF.

The genes are TRBV7-2 and TRBJ2-7, with 10 bases identical to TRBD1. CDR3 length: 16 residues. Trimming cost V 5 bases and J 0 bases; bases outside gene matches: 7. Germline V gene lookup returns CDR1 SGHTA and CDR2 FQGNSA. Here the CDR3 reads CASSLRTGGSSYEQYF. The CDR3 coding sequence is TGTGCCAGCAGCCTCCGGACAGGGGGAAGCTCCTACGAGCAGTACTTC.

CDR3 loop: CASSEFVEASGRTDTQYF. The CDR3 bases are TGTGCCAGCAGTGAATTCGTAGAGGCTAGCGGGAGAACAGATACGCAGTATTTT. The chain carries TRBV25-1 and TRBJ2-3; TRBD2 agrees at 10 bases. This CDR3 is built from 18 residues. Trimming at V came to 1 base and at J to 3 bases, leaving 10 bases not matched to a gene. Germline CDR1 reads MGHDK; CDR2 reads SYGVNS.

The chain employs TRBV6-5 and TRBJ1-2; D gene uncertain. The CDR3 sequence is 13 residues long. Germline loops: CDR1 MNHEY, CDR2 SVGAGI. Between the trimmed V and J ends, which lost 2 bases and 7 bases, there was a span of 11 bases. The CDR3 loop is CASSYRMTAGYTF. CDR3 in DNA: TGTGCCAGCAGTTACCGGATGACGGCTGGCTACACCTTC.

V usage is TRBV28 and J usage is TRBJ1-2; 9 bases align to TRBD1. CDR3 length equals 15 residues. Trimming took 5 bases from V and 1 from J; bases not matched to a gene: 5. Per germline, CDR1 MDHEN and CDR2 SYDVKM. DNA for the CDR3: TGTGCCAGCAGTCTTACAGGGGGCGTTAACTATGGCTACACCTTC. This codes for CASSLTGGVNYGYTF.

V usage is TRBV4-1 and J usage is TRBJ2-5; no definite D call. The CDR3 contains 15 residues. The V gene's germline CDR1 is MGHRA and CDR2 YSYEKL. Trimming removed 3 bases at V and 1 base at J, with 12 bases between. The CDR3 DNA reads TGCGCCAGCAGCCAGATGGGAACAGCCCAAGAGACCCAGTACTTC. This encodes CASSQMGTAQETQYF.

The rearrangement joins TRBV30 to TRBJ1-4; TRBD1 is a possible D gene (6 bases). Germline CDR1 and CDR2: GTSNPN and SVGIG (reference sequence). This CDR3 is built from 13 residues. Trimming took 1 base from V and 7 from J, leaving 10 bases between them. The CDR3 DNA reads as TGTGCCTGGAGTGACAGGGATGGTGAAAAACTGTTTTTT. Protein: CAWSDRDGEKLFF.

J is TRBJ2-5 and V is TRBV9; a possible D gene is TRBD2 (6 bases). The V gene's germline CDR1 is SGDLS and CDR2 YYNGEE. This CDR3 spans 16 amino acids. V was cut by 0 bases and J by 3 bases, with 15 bases left in between. The CDR3 nucleotides are TGTGCCAGCAGCGTAGAACCGGGAACGGGGGAAGAGACCCAGTACTTC. The encoded protein is CASSVEPGTGEETQYF.

The V gene is TRBV11-2, the J gene TRBJ2-7; 9 nucleotides match TRBD1. Germline lookup yields CDR1 SGHAT and CDR2 FQNNGV. The CDR3 contains 15 residues. The V segment lost 6 bases and the J segment 7 bases; nucleotides outside the gene matches: 13. The CDR3 region has the DNA TGTGCCAGCAGACTCGGGGGACAGGGAGCTTGGGAGCAGTACTTC. The encoded protein is CASRLGGQGAWEQYF.

The chain has TRBV2 and TRBJ2-7; a weak D match, TRBD1 (6 bases). Germline V lookup: CDR1 SNHLY, CDR2 FYNNEI. The CDR3 runs to 16 residues. Written as DNA, the CDR3 is TGTGCCAGCACGAGAGTTCACAACGGCTTGGGGGCGGAGTTGGTAGTC. Translated: CASTRVHNGLGAELVV.

The V gene is TRBV19, the J gene TRBJ1-1, with TRBD1 matching over 10 bases. Germline V gene lookup returns CDR1 LNHDA and CDR2 SQIVND (reference sequence). Trimming cost V 3 bases and J 3 bases; bases outside gene matches: 10. The CDR3 has 17 residues. This CDR3 reads CASSIWGQGKGDTEAFF. Written as DNA, the CDR3 is TGTGCCAGTAGTATTTGGGGACAGGGGAAGGGAGACACTGAAGCTTTCTTT.

The chain employs TRBV7-2 and TRBJ2-5; D is undetermined. The CDR3 contains 14 residues. V lost 0 bases and J lost 1, with 6 bases in between. Germline CDR1 and CDR2: SGHTA and FQGNSA. CDR3 bases: TGTGCCAGCAGCTTAGCCACGACCCAAGAGACCCAGTACTTC. Its protein product is CASSLATTQETQYF.

The rearrangement uses TRBV11-3 and TRBJ1-1, with D hard to call. Looked up from germline, CDR1 is SGHNT and CDR2 is YENEEA. The CDR3 extends over 13 amino acids. Trimming took off 5 bases at V and 0 bases at J, with 7 bases between the two ends. The CDR3 nucleotides read TGTGCCAGCAGCAAGCGAATGAACACTGAAGCTTTCTTT. Its translation is CASSKRMNTEAFF.